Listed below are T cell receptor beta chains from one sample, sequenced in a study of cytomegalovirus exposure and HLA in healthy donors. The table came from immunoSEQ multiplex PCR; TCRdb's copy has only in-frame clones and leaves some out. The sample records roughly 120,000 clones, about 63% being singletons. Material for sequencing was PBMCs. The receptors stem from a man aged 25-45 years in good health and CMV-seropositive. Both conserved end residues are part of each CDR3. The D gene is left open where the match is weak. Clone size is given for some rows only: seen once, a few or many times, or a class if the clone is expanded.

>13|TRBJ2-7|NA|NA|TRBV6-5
CASSYSLDYEQYF
TGTGCCAGCAGTTACTCCCTAGACTACGAGCAGTACTTC
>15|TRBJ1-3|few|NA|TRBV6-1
CASSDMRGSGNTIYF
TGTGCCAGCAGTGACATGCGGGGCTCTGGAAACACCATATATTTT
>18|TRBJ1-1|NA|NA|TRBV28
CASSLERQGGELNTEAFF
TGTGCCAGCAGTTTAGAGCGTCAGGGTGGGGAATTGAACACTGAAGCTTTCTTT
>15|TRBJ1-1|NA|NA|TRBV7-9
CASSRVKTGNTEAFF
TGTGCCAGCAGCCGCGTGAAAACAGGGAACACTGAAGCTTTCTTT
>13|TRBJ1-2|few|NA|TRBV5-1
CASSLDGDYGYTF
TGCGCCAGCAGCTTGGACGGAGACTATGGCTACACCTTC
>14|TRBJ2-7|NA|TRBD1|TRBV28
CASSVQKGAAEQYF
TGTGCCAGCAGCGTACAGAAGGGGGCCGCCGAGCAGTACTTC
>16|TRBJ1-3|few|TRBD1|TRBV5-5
CASSYRDRQSGNTIYF
TGTGCCAGCAGCTACCGGGACAGGCAATCTGGAAACACCATATATTTT
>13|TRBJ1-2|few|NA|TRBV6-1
CASSTLGVGGYTF
TGTGCCAGCAGTACCCTCGGGGTTGGTGGCTACACCTTC
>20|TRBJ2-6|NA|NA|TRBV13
CASSSIRRGIHTSGANVLTF
TGTGCCAGCAGCTCCATCCGCAGGGGAATACATACCTCTGGGGCCAACGTCCTGACTTTC
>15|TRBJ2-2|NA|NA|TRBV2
CASSEKSQNTGELFF
TGTGCCAGCAGTGAGAAGAGTCAGAACACCGGGGAGCTGTTTTTT
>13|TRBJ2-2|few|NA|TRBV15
CATSNFLPGELFF
TGTGCCACCAGCAATTTTCTCCCCGGGGAGCTGTTTTTT